This T cell receptor (beta chain) comes out of a study of T cells in Graves' hyperthyroidism and ophthalmopathy. TCR beta CDR3 regions were amplified from RNA. The HTBI primer set was used in a first-round RT-PCR of the TCR CDR3. A single record per CDR3 protein comes from TCRdb applying MiXCR to the multiplex PCR reads. The profile shows under 300,000 distinct CDR3 sequences, just over 14% of them singletons. Trimming removed 5 bases at V and 6 bases at J, with 9 bases between. The CDR3 runs to 12 residues. Germline V CDR1 and CDR2: MNHEY, SMNVEV (reference sequence). The study, taken as a whole, reports: Most thyroid clonotypes that were expanded above 0.001 also turned up in blood.

Hyperthyroidism patients were newly diagnosed, had disease duration under 2 months, and were aged 18 to 65 years. The sample holds many counts of this clonotype. Antigen unknown. The clonotype was recovered from a woman aged 40 to 50 with Graves' hyperthyroidism that later progressed to Graves' ophthalmopathy. V gene TRBV27 combines with J gene TRBJ2-3; D ambiguous. The sequencing input was blood. The CDR3 bases are TGTGCCAGCAGTCGGCCTGGGGATACGCAGTATTTT. It yields the protein CASSRPGDTQYF.